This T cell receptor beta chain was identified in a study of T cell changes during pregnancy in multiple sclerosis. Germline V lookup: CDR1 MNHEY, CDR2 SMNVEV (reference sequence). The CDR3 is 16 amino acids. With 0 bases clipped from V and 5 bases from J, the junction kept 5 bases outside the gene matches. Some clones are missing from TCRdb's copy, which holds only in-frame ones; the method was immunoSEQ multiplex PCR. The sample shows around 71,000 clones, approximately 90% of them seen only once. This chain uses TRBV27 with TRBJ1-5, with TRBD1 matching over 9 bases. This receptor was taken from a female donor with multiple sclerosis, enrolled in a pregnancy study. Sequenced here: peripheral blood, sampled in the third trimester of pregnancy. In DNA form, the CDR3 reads TGTGCCAGCAGTTTATCTGGGACAGGGTTTGATCAGCCCCAGCATTTT. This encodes CASSLSGTGFDQPQHF.